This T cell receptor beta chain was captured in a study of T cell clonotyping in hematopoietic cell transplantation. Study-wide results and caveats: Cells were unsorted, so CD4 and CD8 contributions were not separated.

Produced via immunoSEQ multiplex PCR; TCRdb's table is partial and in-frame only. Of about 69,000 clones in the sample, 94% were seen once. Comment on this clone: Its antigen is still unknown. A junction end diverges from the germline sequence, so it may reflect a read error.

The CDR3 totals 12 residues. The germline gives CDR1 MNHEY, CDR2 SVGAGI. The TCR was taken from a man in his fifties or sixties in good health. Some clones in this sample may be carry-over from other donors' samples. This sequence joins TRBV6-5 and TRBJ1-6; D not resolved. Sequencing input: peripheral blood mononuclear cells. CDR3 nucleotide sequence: TGTGCCAGCAGTTATTATAGTTCACCCCTCCACTTT. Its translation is CASSYYSSPLHF.